This TCR beta chain was identified in a study of T cells in Graves' hyperthyroidism and ophthalmopathy. General study results and limits: Blood also showed most of the thyroid clonotypes that were expanded above 0.001. Ophthalmopathy got predicted by the model a median 6.5 months before its onset. Ophthalmopathy was separated from stable hyperthyroidism by a 13 V-J model.

Looked up from germline, CDR1 is SGDLS and CDR2 is YYNGEE. This CDR3 has 14 amino acids. Trimming stripped 0 bases from V and 4 bases from J, with 10 bases between. RNA transcripts were the template for amplifying TCR beta CDR3 regions. The primer set for the first-round RT-PCR of the TCR CDR3 was HTBI. TCRdb recomputed calls from the multiplex PCR reads with MiXCR, one row per CDR3 protein. The table shows about 660,000 distinct CDR3 sequences, with 45% occurring only once. Uncontrolled infection, other autoimmune disease, pregnancy and lactation each barred patients from inclusion. Worth noting for this clonotype: The antigen remains unidentified.

Sequencing was carried out using peripheral blood or thyroid tissue (not recorded which). The sequence derives from an adult man with Graves' disease, either hyperthyroidism or ophthalmopathy (not recorded which). V is TRBV9 and J is TRBJ1-1, with a tentative D call TRBD1 (6 bases). In DNA form, the CDR3 reads TGTGCCAGCAGCGTAGCGGGGGCCGGCACTGAAGCTTTCTTT. Protein sequence: CASSVAGAGTEAFF.